A single sample is the source of the 11 T cell receptor beta chains below, sequenced in a study of T-cell reconstitution after alpha-beta-depleted transplantation in children. For TCRbeta, the library was prepared with unique molecular identifiers. Using its own MiXCR run on the PCR reads, TCRdb lists one record per CDR3 protein. The repertoire holds around 370,000 distinct CDR3 sequences, with about 9.4% as singletons. Sequencing was performed on PBMCs from the stem cell graft donor, taken from the stem cell graft. These receptors were collected from a human donor who donated a stem cell graft to a child with acute lymphoblastic leukemia.

The chain links TRBV20-1 to TRBJ1-2; D unclear. V was pared by 3 bases and J by 5 bases, with 10 bases between. This CDR3 is built from 12 residues. Germline CDR1 and CDR2: DFQATT and SNEGSKA (reference sequence). The CDR3: CSASRDGYGYTF. For the CDR3, the DNA is TGCAGTGCTAGTCGCGATGGGTATGGCTACACCTTC.

This clonotype occurred a few times. V usage is TRBV3-1 and J usage is TRBJ1-2; 10 positions agree with TRBD1. CDR1 and CDR2 from the germline V gene are LGHDT and YNNKEL (reference sequence). The CDR3 covers 13 residues. Trimming cost V 4 bases and J 8 bases; bases outside gene matches: 4. CDR3 DNA sequence: TGTGCCAGCAGCCGACAGGGGGCACGAGGCTACACCTTC. Translated: CASSRQGARGYTF.

This clonotype was counted between two and nine times. V usage is TRBV20-1 and J usage is TRBJ2-7; 7 nucleotides agree with TRBD1. The V and J ends lost 5 bases and 4 bases, in that order; junction bases with no gene match: 8. The length of the CDR3 is 13 residues. Germline V gene sequence: CDR1 DFQATT, CDR2 SNEGSKA (reference sequence). CDR3 sequence reads: CSAEGQNLYEQYF. The CDR3 DNA reads TGCAGTGCTGAGGGACAGAACCTATACGAGCAGTACTTC.

Points on this clonotype: A junction boundary mismatches the germline segment, possibly from a read error. The J gene is TRBJ1-1, the V gene TRBV9; TRBD1 might be the D (6 bases). There are 15 residues in the CDR3. Germline loops: CDR1 SGDLS, CDR2 YYNGEE. CDR3 in amino acids: CASSVGGAQNTEDFF. CDR3 DNA: TGTGCCAGCAGCGTAGGGGGGGCGCAGAACACTGAAGATTTCTTT.

This clonotype was seen a few times. The V call is TRBV5-1, the J call TRBJ2-1; the D gene is possibly TRBD2 (6 bases). This CDR3 is built from 15 residues. Trimming cost V 7 bases and J 0 bases, with 14 bases left between them. Germline V gives CDR1 SGHRS, CDR2 YFSETQ. CDR3 sequence (DNA): TGCGCCAGCTGGGCGGGGCCCTTCTCCTACAATGAGCAGTTCTTC. Translation: CASWAGPFSYNEQFF.

This clonotype was counted a few times. The chain carries TRBV20-1 and TRBJ1-5; TRBD1 aligns across 8 bases. Germline-derived CDR1 and CDR2 are DFQATT and SNEGSKA (reference sequence). This CDR3 region has 14 residues. J lost 5 bases, V lost 2 bases, and 5 bases had no gene match. The CDR3 DNA sequence: TGCAGTGCTAGAACAGGACAGGGATATCAGCCCCAGCATTTT. This gives the protein CSARTGQGYQPQHF.

This clonotype was recorded a few times. V gene TRBV12-3 or TRBV12-4 combines with J gene TRBJ2-7; 8 bases match TRBD1. The CDR3 spans 16 residues. V was pared by 5 bases and J by 2 bases, with 11 bases of the junction left unmatched. The CDR3 region is CASSTRQGRTPYEQYF. CDR3 coding DNA: TGTGCCAGCAGTACCAGACAGGGGAGAACCCCCTACGAGCAGTACTTC.

This clonotype occurred many times. The V and J genes are TRBV15 and TRBJ1-1; TRBD1 is a possible D gene (6 bases). The CDR3 has 16 amino acids. CDR1 is LNHNV, CDR2 YYDKDF, per germline (reference sequence). V lost 0 bases to trimming and J lost 2 bases, with 13 bases between them. The CDR3 sequence: CATSRDQGTKNTEAFF. Here the CDR3 DNA reads TGTGCCACCAGCAGAGATCAGGGGACGAAAAACACTGAAGCTTTCTTT.

This clonotype was seen many times. The chain couples TRBV20-1 to TRBJ2-5; D unresolved. The germline gives CDR1 DFQATT, CDR2 SNEGSKA (reference sequence). The CDR3 totals 10 residues. Trimming stripped 6 bases from V and 5 bases from J, with 7 bases between. The CDR3 sequence: CSAGEETQYF. The DNA for the CDR3 is TGCAGTGCAGGAGAGGAGACCCAGTACTTC.

The chain employs TRBV12-3 or TRBV12-4 and TRBJ2-7, with D possibly being TRBD2 (6 bases). The CDR3 runs to 14 residues. Between the trimmed V and J ends, which lost 5 bases and 4 bases, there was a span of 15 bases. In DNA, the CDR3 is TGTGCCAGCAGTCCTAGAGGGAGGAGGTACGAGCAGTACTTC. This encodes CASSPRGRRYEQYF.

This clonotype was observed a handful of times. The J gene is TRBJ2-3, the V gene TRBV7-6, with D unclear. The CDR3 is 15 amino acids. Germline loops: CDR1 SGHVS, CDR2 FNYEAQ. Trimming removed 1 base at V and 2 bases at J, with 10 bases between. DNA of the CDR3: TGTGCCAGCAGCTTAGGGATGCCCCTCACAGATACGCAGTATTTT. It codes for CASSLGMPLTDTQYF.